The T cell receptor beta chain under discussion was sequenced for a study of T cell repertoires in cytomegalovirus infection. Study background: Indications of both CMV infection and matching HLA type were provided by public TCR beta signatures. General observations from the study: CMV carriers with the relevant HLA were identified by cumulative public TCR beta family frequency. HLA-C-restricted CMV clonotypes gave the most frequent clonotype in two of eight donors.

A single record per CDR3 protein comes from TCRdb applying MiXCR to the reads. The sample records roughly 760,000 distinct CDR3 sequences, 35% being singletons. Per the germline V gene, CDR1 is SEHNR and CDR2 is FQNEAQ (reference sequence). The trim removed 2 bases at V and 6 bases at J, leaving 7 bases unmatched. The CDR3 totals 15 residues. To note about this clonotype: The antigen is not known.

This sequence originates from a human donor in good health (CMV status not recorded). Some clones in this sample may be carry-over from other donors' samples. The source material was PBMCs. The V call is TRBV7-9, the J call TRBJ1-2; TRBD1 aligns across 9 bases. CDR3 sequence reads: CASSLLQGAGHGYTF. DNA for the CDR3: TGTGCCAGCAGCTTACTACAGGGGGCAGGGCATGGCTACACCTTC.